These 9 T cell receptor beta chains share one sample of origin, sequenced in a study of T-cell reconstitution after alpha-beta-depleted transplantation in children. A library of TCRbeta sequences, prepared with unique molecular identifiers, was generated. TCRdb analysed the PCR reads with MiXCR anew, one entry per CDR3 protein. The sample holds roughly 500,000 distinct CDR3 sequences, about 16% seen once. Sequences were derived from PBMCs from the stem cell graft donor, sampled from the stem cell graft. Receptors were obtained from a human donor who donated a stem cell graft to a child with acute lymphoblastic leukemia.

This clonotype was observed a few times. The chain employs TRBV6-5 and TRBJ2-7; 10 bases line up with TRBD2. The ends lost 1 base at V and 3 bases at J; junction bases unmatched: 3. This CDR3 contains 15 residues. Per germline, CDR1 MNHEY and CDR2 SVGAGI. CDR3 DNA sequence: TGTGCCAGCAGTTACTTGCCTAGCGGGAGCTACGAGCAGTACTTC. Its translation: CASSYLPSGSYEQYF.

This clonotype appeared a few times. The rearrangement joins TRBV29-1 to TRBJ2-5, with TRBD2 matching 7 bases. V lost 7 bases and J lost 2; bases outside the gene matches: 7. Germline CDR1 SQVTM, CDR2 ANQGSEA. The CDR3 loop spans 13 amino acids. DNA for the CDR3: TGCAGCGCCGGAACAGCGGGACAAGAGACCCAGTACTTC. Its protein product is CSAGTAGQETQYF. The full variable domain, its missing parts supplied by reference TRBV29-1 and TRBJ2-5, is SAVISQKPSRDICQRGTSLTIQCQVDSQVTMMFWYRQQPGQSLTLIATANQGSEATYESGFVIDKFPISRPNLTFSTLTVSNMSPEDSSIYLCSAGTAGQETQYFGPGTRLLVL.

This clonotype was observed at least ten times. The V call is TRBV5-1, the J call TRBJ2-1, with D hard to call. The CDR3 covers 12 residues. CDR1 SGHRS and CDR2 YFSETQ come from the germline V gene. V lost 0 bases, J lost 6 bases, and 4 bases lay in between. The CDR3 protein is CASSLDGNEQFF. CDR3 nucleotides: TGCGCCAGCAGCTTGGATGGCAATGAGCAGTTCTTC. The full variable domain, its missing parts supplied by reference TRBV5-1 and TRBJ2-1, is KAGVTQTPRYLIKTRGQQVTLSCSPISGHRSVSWYQQTPGQGLQFLFEYFSETQRNKGNFPGRFSGRQFSNSRSEMNVSTLELGDSALYLCASSLDGNEQFFGPGTRLTVL.

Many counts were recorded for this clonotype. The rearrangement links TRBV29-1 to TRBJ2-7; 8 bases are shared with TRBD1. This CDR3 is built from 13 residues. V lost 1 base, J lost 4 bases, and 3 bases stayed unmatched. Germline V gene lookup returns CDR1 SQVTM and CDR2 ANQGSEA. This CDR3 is CSVEAGGGYEQYF. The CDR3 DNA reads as TGCAGCGTTGAAGCAGGGGGCGGGTACGAGCAGTACTTC.

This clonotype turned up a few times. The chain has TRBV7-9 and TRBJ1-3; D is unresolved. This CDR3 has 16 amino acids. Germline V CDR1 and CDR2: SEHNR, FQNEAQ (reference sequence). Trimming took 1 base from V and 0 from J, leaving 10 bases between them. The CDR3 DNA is TGTGCCAGCAGCTTAGACACATCCCTCTCTGGAAACACCATATATTTT. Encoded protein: CASSLDTSLSGNTIYF.

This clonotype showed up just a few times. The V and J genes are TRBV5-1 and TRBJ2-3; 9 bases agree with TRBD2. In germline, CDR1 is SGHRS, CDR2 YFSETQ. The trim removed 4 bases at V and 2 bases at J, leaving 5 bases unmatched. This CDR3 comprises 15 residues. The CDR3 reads CASSPGLAYTDTQYF. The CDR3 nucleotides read TGCGCCAGCAGCCCGGGACTAGCCTACACAGATACGCAGTATTTT.

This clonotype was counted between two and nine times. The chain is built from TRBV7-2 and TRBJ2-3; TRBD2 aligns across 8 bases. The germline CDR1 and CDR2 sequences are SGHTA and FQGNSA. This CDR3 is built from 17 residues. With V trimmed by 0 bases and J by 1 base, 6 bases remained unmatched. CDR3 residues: CASSLALAGYGTDTQYF. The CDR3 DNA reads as TGTGCCAGCAGCTTAGCCCTAGCGGGCTACGGCACAGATACGCAGTATTTT.

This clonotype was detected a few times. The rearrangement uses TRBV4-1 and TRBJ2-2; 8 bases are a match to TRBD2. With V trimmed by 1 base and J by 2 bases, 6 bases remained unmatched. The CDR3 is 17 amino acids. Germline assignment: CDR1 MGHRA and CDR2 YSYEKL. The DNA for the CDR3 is TGCGCCAGCAGCCAAGTCCGAGCGGGAGTAAACACCGGGGAGCTGTTTTTT. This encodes CASSQVRAGVNTGELFF.

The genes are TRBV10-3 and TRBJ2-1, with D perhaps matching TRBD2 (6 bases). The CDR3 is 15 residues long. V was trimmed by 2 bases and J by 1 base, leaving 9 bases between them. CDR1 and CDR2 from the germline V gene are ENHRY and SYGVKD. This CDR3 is CAISEGDLSYNEQFF. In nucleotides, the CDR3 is TGTGCCATCAGTGAGGGGGACTTATCCTACAATGAGCAGTTCTTC.